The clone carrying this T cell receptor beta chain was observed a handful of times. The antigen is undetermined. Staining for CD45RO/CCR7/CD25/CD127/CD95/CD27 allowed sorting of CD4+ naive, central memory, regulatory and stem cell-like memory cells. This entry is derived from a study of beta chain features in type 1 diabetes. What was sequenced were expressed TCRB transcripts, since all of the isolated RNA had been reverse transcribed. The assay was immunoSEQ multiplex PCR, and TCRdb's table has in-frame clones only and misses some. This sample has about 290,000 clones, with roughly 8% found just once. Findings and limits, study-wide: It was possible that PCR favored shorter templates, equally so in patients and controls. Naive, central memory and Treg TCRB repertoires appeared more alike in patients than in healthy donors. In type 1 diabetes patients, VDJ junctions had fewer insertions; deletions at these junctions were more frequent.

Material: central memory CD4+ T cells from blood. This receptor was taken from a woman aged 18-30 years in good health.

Written as DNA, the CDR3 is TGTGCCAGCAGCTCCCGTGAAGGGGATACGCAGTATTTT. Translating gives CASSSREGDTQYF. The rearrangement links TRBV5-4 to TRBJ2-3; D remains ambiguous. V dropped 3 bases and J dropped 6 bases, with 11 bases sitting between them. In germline, CDR1 is SGHNT, CDR2 YYREEE (reference sequence). This CDR3 is built from 13 residues. Combining the CDR3 with reference TRBV5-4 and TRBJ2-3 gives the whole variable domain ETGVTQSPTHLIKTRGQQVTLRCSSQSGHNTVSWYQQALGQGPQFIFQYYREEENGRGNFPPRFSGLQFPNYSSELNVNALELDDSALYLCASSSREGDTQYFGPGTRLTVL.